This T cell receptor beta chain emerged from a study of T cell responses to AZD1222 COVID-19 vaccine (dated by TCRdb to the early 2020s). About the study as a whole: TCR sequencing covered 233 trial participants: 200 to 220 given two doses of AZD1222 and about 26 given two doses of MenACWY control vaccine. Trial participants were enrolled by age into 18-55, 56-69 and 70-plus year subgroups, with about 150, 27 and 61 TCR-sequenced participants respectively. General conclusions and limits of the study: After two AZD1222 doses, spike-specific TCR breadth and depth were significantly higher than at day 0 and than in MenACWY recipients. No day 14 peak-response samples were available, so repertoires were characterized only after the peak T cell response. Nearly half of unique spike-specific TCRs reportedly recognized epitopes outside regions mutated in the B.1.351 and B.1.1.7 variants. CD4 TCRs associated with the vaccine covered the entire spike protein, and the dominant responses were in regions 160-218 and 743-854. Conclusions about previously exposed vaccinees are limited, since just five or six AZD1222 recipients were seropositive for SARS-CoV-2 at baseline. The 56-69-year group was small, and its depth increase did not reach significance, likely because of low power. Participants were mostly white British and included more females than males, and it was suggested by the authors that clonal diversity may have been underestimated.

Its CDR3 holds 14 amino acids, cysteine through phenylalanine. The entry retains the CDR3 DNA only, 42 bases that are in frame from base 1. From the germline V gene, CDR1 is MDHEN and CDR2 is SYDVKM. Unmatched junction bases come to 6, with V trimmed by 8 bases and J by 0 bases. The time point tag for this specimen amounts to: baseline before first vaccination. The meaning of the sample's treatment or condition label: meningococcal conjugate vaccine given as trial control. The vaccinee samples were drawn from two UK trials, COV001 and COV002, one of which was a single-blind randomized controlled phase 2/3 trial testing AZD1222 (ChAdOx1 nCoV-19) in healthy adults. For TCRbeta chain sequencing, PBMC samples from trial participants were taken at day 0 and at day 28 after the second dose. The CDR3 regions of human TCRbeta chains were analyzed by immunosequencing. Per the authors' processing: TCRs in the repertoires were compared against a reference library of SARS-CoV-2-specific TCRs that had been generated with the MIRA antigen-specificity platform. Breadth meant the fraction of unique TCRs that were SARS-CoV-2-associated, whereas depth meant the fraction of total T cells that were SARS-CoV-2-associated. Each spike-specific TCR was assigned to its reactive spike region and to a CD4 or CD8 class using the MIRA data. Log10-transformed breadth and depth values were compared by one-way ANOVA with Sidak's multiple comparisons tests. Here the immuneACCESS table is served through TCRdb, limited to in-frame sequences with V and J called. Missing clones are a known gap in these copies; in checked studies unresolved V genes cover under half, and the rest lacks a known reason. V and J calls plus clone size are reproduced from that table; the DNA served to infer D and trimming. The sample yields roughly 130,000 clones; 88% were counted once. The ten largest clones take up approximately 19% of the sample.

This clone was observed a handful of times. Its cognate antigen has yet to be identified. Per-nucleotide qualities are absent, and no much larger clonotype sits a single base away. This TCR was sampled from an adult in good health. The rearranged chain carries TRBV28 and TRBJ2-7, with 8 bases matching TRBD1. The source was peripheral blood, collected on day 0 of MenACWY control vaccination. CDR3 loop: CASRRGQVSYEQYF. The nucleotides are TGTGCCAGCCGGCGGGGACAGGTCTCCTACGAGCAGTACTTC.